These 10 T cell receptor beta chains came from one sample sequenced in a study of control samples from healthy donors and cancer patients. Libraries were prepared by immunoSEQ multiplex PCR; TCRdb keeps only in-frame clonotypes and omits some of them. This repertoire includes 150,000 to 200,000 clones. The sample consisted of blood. Receptors originate from a woman aged 25-40 years in good health.

The chain recombines TRBV19 with TRBJ2-5, with TRBD1 matching 8 bases. CDR1 and CDR2 from the germline V gene are LNHDA and SQIVND (reference sequence). The CDR3 runs 15 residues. With 0 bases clipped from V and 10 bases from J, the junction kept 10 bases outside the gene matches. The CDR3 here is CASSIDPGTGLLQYF. CDR3 bases: TGTGCCAGTAGTATAGATCCCGGGACAGGATTACTCCAGTACTTC.

The V gene is TRBV9, the J gene TRBJ1-6; D might be TRBD1 (6 bases). CDR3 length: 14 amino acids. V lost 4 bases and J 10 bases, leaving 15 bases between the germline ends. CDR1 and CDR2 (germline): SGDLS, YYNGEE. The CDR3 is CASSRKGEMSPLHF. The DNA for the CDR3 is TGTGCCAGCAGCAGAAAGGGGGAAATGTCACCCCTCCACTTT.

The rearrangement links TRBV6-2 or TRBV6-3 to TRBJ1-5; D is unclear. The V end lost 0 bases, the J end lost 5 bases, and 17 bases lay between the germline ends. This CDR3 is built from 17 residues. Germline V gene lookup returns CDR1 MNHEY and CDR2 SVGEGT. The CDR3 sequence: CASSYSIIWRQDQPQHF. Here the CDR3 DNA reads TGTGCCAGCAGTTACTCGATTATATGGCGGCAAGATCAGCCCCAGCATTTT.

The chain combines TRBV6-5 with TRBJ1-5; 7 bases are a match to TRBD1. The V and J ends lost 6 bases and 0 bases, in that order; junction bases with no gene match: 5. Germline-derived CDR1 and CDR2 are MNHEY and SVGAGI. The CDR3 extends over 15 amino acids. The CDR3 protein is CASSPGQTSNQPQHF. In DNA form, the CDR3 reads TGTGCCAGCAGCCCGGGACAGACTAGCAATCAGCCCCAGCATTTT.

The V and J genes are TRBV5-1 and TRBJ1-4; unclear D gene. V was cut by 0 bases and J by 2 bases, with 8 bases left in between. There are 15 residues in the CDR3. Germline V lookup: CDR1 SGHRS, CDR2 YFSETQ. The CDR3 DNA reads TGCGCCAGCAGCTTGGGGGCGGCGACTAATGAAAAACTGTTTTTT. It encodes CASSLGAATNEKLFF. Drawing the rest from reference TRBV5-1 and TRBJ1-4, the complete variable domain is KAGVTQTPRYLIKTRGQQVTLSCSPISGHRSVSWYQQTPGQGLQFLFEYFSETQRNKGNFPGRFSGRQFSNSRSEMNVSTLELGDSALYLCASSLGAATNEKLFFGSGTQLSVL.

This rearrangement joins TRBV19 to TRBJ1-1, with TRBD1 as a possible D gene (5 bases). The CDR3 extends over 14 amino acids. V lost 2 bases, J lost 1 base, and 8 bases lay in between. The germline gives CDR1 LNHDA, CDR2 SQIVND (reference sequence). CDR3 residues: CASSIMGTNTEAFF. Here the CDR3 DNA reads TGTGCCAGTAGTATAATGGGGACGAACACTGAAGCTTTCTTT.

The chain uses TRBV7-2 and TRBJ1-4; 7 bases are shared with TRBD1. This CDR3 contains 14 residues. The trim removed 7 bases at V and 2 bases at J, leaving 4 bases unmatched. The V gene's germline CDR1 is SGHTA and CDR2 FQGNSA. CDR3 DNA: TGTGCCAGCAAGGGGGGACAGACTAATGAAAAACTGTTTTTT. Amino acids: CASKGGQTNEKLFF.

The chain joins TRBV24-1 to TRBJ1-1; TRBD1 might be the D (6 bases). With 8 bases removed from V and 1 base from J, the gap between germline ends came to 10 bases. Looked up from germline, CDR1 is KGHDR and CDR2 is SFDVKD. The CDR3 is 13 amino acids. The DNA for the CDR3 is TGTGCCACCAATACACAGGGGAACACTGAAGCTTTCTTT. This codes for CATNTQGNTEAFF.

The gene calls are TRBV5-1 and TRBJ2-1; 7 bases align to TRBD1. In germline, CDR1 is SGHRS, CDR2 YFSETQ. The CDR3 length is 17 residues. J lost 3 bases, V lost 4 bases, and 13 bases had no gene match. The CDR3 DNA reads TGCGCCAGCAGCCGGACAGGCCCGAAACTCAACTACAATGAGCAGTTCTTC. Residues: CASSRTGPKLNYNEQFF.

The CDR3 DNA follows: TGTGCCAGCACCGGAGGGAACGCGGGACAGGGAAATGGCTACACCTTC. Amino acids: CASTGGNAGQGNGYTF. The chain couples TRBV9 to TRBJ1-2; 9 nucleotides align to TRBD1. CDR1 and CDR2 from the germline V gene are SGDLS and YYNGEE. The CDR3 has 16 amino acids. V shed 6 bases and J 6 bases; nucleotides not matched to a gene: 15. Full variable domain (outside the CDR3, taken from reference TRBV9 and TRBJ1-2): DSGVTQTPKHLITATGQRVTLRCSPRSGDLSVYWYQQSLDQGLQFLIQYYNGEERAKGNILERFSAQQFPDLHSELNLSSLELGDSALYFCASTGGNAGQGNGYTFGSGTRLTVV.